Below, one TCR beta chain is given with its context. The antigen is unknown. TCRdb's table, derived via immunoSEQ multiplex PCR, lists solely in-frame clones and lacks some. This sample has about 83,000 clones, with around 98% found just once. The V end was cut by 8 bases, the J end by 7 bases, with 9 bases between. Germline CDR1 reads ENHRY; CDR2 reads SYGVKD. This CDR3 has 11 residues. Thawed PBMCs were FACS-sorted into unstimulated CD4+CD25+CD127- regulatory T cells, CD4+CD25- non-regulatory cells, CD4 and CD8 cells. This entry is derived from a study of Tregs in tolerant kidney transplant recipients. Points from the study as a whole: Antigen-driven expansion was suggested because donor-specific Tregs expanded more than all Tregs in tolerant patients. Validation in larger populations is needed because few patients were studied.

The source material was CD4+ T cells from blood, sampled before the transplant. V and J are TRBV10-3 and TRBJ2-1; D not certain. The sequence derives from a human donor who received a combined kidney and bone marrow transplant. The CDR3 sequence is CAIAARNEQFF. The DNA of the CDR3 is TGTGCCATCGCGGCAAGGAATGAGCAGTTCTTC.